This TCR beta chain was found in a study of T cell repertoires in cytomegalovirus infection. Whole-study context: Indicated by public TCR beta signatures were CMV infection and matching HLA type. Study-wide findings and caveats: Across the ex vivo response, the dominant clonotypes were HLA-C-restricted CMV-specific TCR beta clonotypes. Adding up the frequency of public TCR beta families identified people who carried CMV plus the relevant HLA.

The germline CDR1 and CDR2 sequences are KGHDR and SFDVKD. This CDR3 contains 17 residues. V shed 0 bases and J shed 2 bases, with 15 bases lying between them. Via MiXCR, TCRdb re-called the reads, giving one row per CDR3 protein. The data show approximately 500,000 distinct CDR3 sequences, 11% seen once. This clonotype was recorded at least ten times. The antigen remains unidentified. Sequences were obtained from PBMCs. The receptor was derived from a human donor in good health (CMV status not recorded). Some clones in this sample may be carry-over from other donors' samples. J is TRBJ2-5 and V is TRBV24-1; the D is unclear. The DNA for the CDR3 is TGTGCCACCAGTGATTTGTGGCGCAGGCCGCCTCAAGAGACCCAGTACTTC. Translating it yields CATSDLWRRPPQETQYF.